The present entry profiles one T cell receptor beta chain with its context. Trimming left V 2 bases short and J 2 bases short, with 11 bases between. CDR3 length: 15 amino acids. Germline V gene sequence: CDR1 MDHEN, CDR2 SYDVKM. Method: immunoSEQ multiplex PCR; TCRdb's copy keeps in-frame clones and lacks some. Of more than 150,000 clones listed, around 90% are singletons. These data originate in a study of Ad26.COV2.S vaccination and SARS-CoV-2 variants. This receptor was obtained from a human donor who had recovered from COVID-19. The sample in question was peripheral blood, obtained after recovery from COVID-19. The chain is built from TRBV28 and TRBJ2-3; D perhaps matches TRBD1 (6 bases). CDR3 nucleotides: TGTGCCAGCAGTTTACAGGGGACCTCCACAGATACGCAGTATTTT. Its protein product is CASSLQGTSTDTQYF.